The 30 T cell receptor beta chains below were found in one sample sequenced in a study of cytomegalovirus exposure and HLA in healthy donors. It was with 60 Vbeta and 13 Jbeta primers that the PCR ran. Sequencing was performed with immunoSEQ multiplex PCR; in TCRdb, only in-frame clones are kept and a portion is missing. The sample has 95,000 to 150,000 clones, around two thirds seen once. The sequenced sample consisted of PBMCs. The receptors were gathered from a middle-aged woman in good health and CMV-seropositive.

This clone was picked up a small number of times. The chain employs TRBV7-9 and TRBJ2-7, with TRBD1 identical over 9 bases. V lost 4 bases to trimming and J lost 2 bases; unmatched junction nucleotides: 3. This CDR3 is built from 14 residues. The germline gives CDR1 SEHNR, CDR2 FQNEAQ (reference sequence). CDR3 amino acids: CASSSDRGAYEQYF. In nucleotides, the CDR3 is TGTGCCAGCAGCTCTGACAGGGGGGCCTACGAGCAGTACTTC.

The chain employs TRBV30 and TRBJ1-3, with D perhaps TRBD1 (6 bases). This CDR3 spans 15 amino acids. V was clipped by 1 base and J by 7 bases, with 17 bases between them. Germline CDR1 is GTSNPN and CDR2 is SVGIG (reference sequence). The CDR3 nucleotides read TGTGCCTGGAGTGCGGGCGGGGGCATGAGGAACACCATATATTTT. This codes for CAWSAGGGMRNTIYF.

This sequence joins TRBV25-1 and TRBJ2-1; D perhaps matches TRBD2 (7 bases). The ends were cut back, 1 base at V and 4 bases at J, with 14 bases in the middle. Germline CDR1 is MGHDK and CDR2 is SYGVNS. This CDR3 contains 16 residues. The CDR3 DNA sequence: TGTGCCAGCAGTGAATTCGCCAGGGGAGGGTACAATGAGCAGTTCTTC. This encodes CASSEFARGGYNEQFF.

This clone was seen a few times. The chain recombines TRBV30 with TRBJ2-3; D gene ambiguous. Trimming took off 4 bases at V and 2 bases at J, with 7 bases between the two ends. The CDR3 runs to 12 residues. Germline loops: CDR1 GTSNPN, CDR2 SVGIG (reference sequence). CDR3 sequence reads: CAWNLVTDTQYF. For the CDR3, the DNA is TGTGCCTGGAACCTAGTCACAGATACGCAGTATTTT.

The chain carries TRBV5-5 and TRBJ1-2, with TRBD1 matching 11 bases. The CDR3 has 14 residues. With 2 bases clipped from V and 9 bases from J, the junction kept 6 bases outside the gene matches. Germline V lookup: CDR1 SGHKS, CDR2 YYEKEE (reference sequence). DNA for the CDR3: TGTGCCAGCAGCTTAGGACAGGGGGCAGGAAGCTACACCTTC. Translated, it gives CASSLGQGAGSYTF.

The rearrangement links TRBV7-9 to TRBJ1-2; D perhaps matches TRBD1 (6 bases). CDR1 is SEHNR and CDR2 is FQNEAQ in the germline V gene (reference sequence). Deletions cut 8 bases from V and 7 bases from J, with 23 bases between. This CDR3 region has 15 residues. CDR3 nucleotide sequence: TGTGCCAGCGAGGACAGCCAAAAGGGGATCGTTGGCTACACCTTC. It codes for CASEDSQKGIVGYTF.

V gene TRBV7-6 combines with J gene TRBJ1-4, with 7 bases fitting TRBD1. The V segment lost 4 bases and the J segment 5 bases; nucleotides outside the gene matches: 10. The germline gives CDR1 SGHVS, CDR2 FNYEAQ. The CDR3 covers 16 residues. The CDR3 sequence: CASSSYSGGTNEKLFF. CDR3 in DNA: TGTGCCAGCAGCTCGTATTCAGGGGGGACCAATGAAAAACTGTTTTTT.

The V gene is TRBV5-1, the J gene TRBJ2-5; TRBD1 agrees at 8 bases. With the DNA end fitting TRBJ2-7 better, the J assignment may be wrong. The CDR3 contains 14 residues. CDR1 and CDR2 (germline): SGHRS, YFSETQ. The CDR3 coding sequence is TGCGCCAGCAGCTTGGGACAGGGGCGGAACGAGCAGTACTTC. It specifies CASSLGQGRNEQYF.

The chain combines TRBV29-1 with TRBJ1-4; D remains unclear. Germline values: CDR1 SQVTM, CDR2 ANQGSEA. CDR3 length: 14 residues. V lost 1 base to trimming and J lost 7 bases, with 13 bases between them. This chain's CDR3 is CSVEVADTIEKLFF. The CDR3 DNA follows: TGCAGCGTTGAAGTTGCCGACACAATTGAAAAACTGTTTTTT.

This chain uses TRBV9 with TRBJ2-2; TRBD2 aligns across 10 bases. Trimming removed 0 bases from V and 4 bases from J; junction bases left unmatched: 6. CDR1 and CDR2 from the germline V gene are SGDLS and YYNGEE. The CDR3 spans 17 residues. CDR3 loop: CASSVALASGGTGELFF. The CDR3 DNA sequence: TGTGCCAGCAGCGTAGCTTTGGCTAGCGGGGGCACCGGGGAGCTGTTTTTT.

About this clone itself: One end of the junction is discordant with germline, which a read error may explain. The gene calls are TRBV7-9 and TRBJ2-7, with 7 bases identical to TRBD1. Germline values: CDR1 SEHNR, CDR2 FQNEAQ (reference sequence). This CDR3 comprises 12 residues. For the CDR3, the DNA is TGTTCCAGCAGCCCGACAGGGTTCGAGCAGTACTTC. Translating gives CSSSPTGFEQYF.

The V call is TRBV9, the J call TRBJ2-3, with TRBD2 identical over 9 bases. Trimming removed 0 bases from V and 4 bases from J; junction bases left unmatched: 3. This CDR3 has 15 amino acids. Germline V gene lookup returns CDR1 SGDLS and CDR2 YYNGEE. The CDR3 spells CASSVVSGSSDTQYF. CDR3 in DNA: TGTGCCAGCAGCGTAGTTAGCGGGAGCTCAGATACGCAGTATTTT.

This chain uses TRBV19 with TRBJ2-7; D possibly corresponds to TRBD1 (6 bases). The CDR3 loop spans 12 amino acids. The V gene lost 5 bases and the J gene lost 2 bases, with 7 bases spanning the gap. Germline V CDR1 and CDR2: LNHDA, SQIVND (reference sequence). The CDR3 loop is CASSRTAYEQYF. CDR3 sequence (DNA): TGTGCCAGTAGTCGGACAGCCTACGAGCAGTACTTC.

The chain is built from TRBV29-1 and TRBJ2-7; D call uncertain. Germline V gene lookup returns CDR1 SQVTM and CDR2 ANQGSEA. Trimming took 5 bases from V and 0 from J, leaving 5 bases between them. The CDR3 totals 11 residues. CDR3 sequence (DNA): TGCAGCGTTCCGGGCTCCTACGAGCAGTACTTC. Its translation is CSVPGSYEQYF.

This clone was recorded once. CDR3 DNA sequence: TGTGCCAGCAGTTTGACCCGACCGGGCACCGGGGAGCTGTTTTTT. Translated, it gives CASSLTRPGTGELFF. This chain links TRBV27 with TRBJ2-2; D call uncertain. V lost 3 bases to trimming and J lost 4 bases, with 12 bases between them. Germline assignment: CDR1 MNHEY and CDR2 SMNVEV (reference sequence). The CDR3 spans 15 residues.

The chain employs TRBV28 and TRBJ1-1, with TRBD1 matching over 9 bases. Trimming at V came to 7 bases and at J to 7 bases, leaving 7 bases not matched to a gene. Germline assignment: CDR1 MDHEN and CDR2 SYDVKM. The length of the CDR3 is 13 residues. This CDR3 reads CASNPGQGLEAFF. The CDR3, as DNA: TGTGCCAGCAACCCGGGACAGGGACTTGAAGCTTTCTTT.

This clone showed up just a few times. This rearrangement joins TRBV6-5 to TRBJ1-2; D might be TRBD1 (6 bases). This CDR3 has 14 residues. The germline V gene encodes CDR1 MNHEY and CDR2 SVGAGI. Trimming cost V 6 bases and J 7 bases, with 18 bases left between them. The CDR3 sequence is CASSPGQRLGGYTF. The CDR3 DNA sequence: TGTGCCAGCAGCCCCGGACAGCGGCTAGGTGGCTACACCTTC.

The gene calls are TRBV5-6 and TRBJ2-2, with 7 nucleotides matching TRBD1. Germline V gene lookup returns CDR1 SGHDT and CDR2 YYEEEE. This CDR3 contains 16 residues. The J segment lost 0 bases and the V segment lost 4 bases, leaving 6 bases of the junction unmatched. This CDR3 is CASSHWDSSNTGELFF. Written as DNA, the CDR3 is TGTGCCAGCAGCCACTGGGACAGTTCGAACACCGGGGAGCTGTTTTTT.

The genes are TRBV10-2 and TRBJ2-6, with TRBD2 matching over 7 bases. The length of the CDR3 is 16 residues. V lost 9 bases, J lost 0 bases, and 8 bases stayed unmatched. Germline V gene sequence: CDR1 WSHSY, CDR2 SAAADI. CDR3 region: CASHGGGSSGANVLTF. The DNA of the CDR3 is TGCGCCAGTCACGGCGGGGGTAGCTCTGGGGCCAACGTCCTGACTTTC.

The gene calls are TRBV28 and TRBJ2-1; 7 bases align to TRBD2. In germline, CDR1 is MDHEN, CDR2 SYDVKM. V lost 8 bases to trimming and J lost 0 bases; unmatched junction nucleotides: 10. The CDR3 runs 16 residues. The CDR3 DNA follows: TGTGCCAGCGTAGCTACGGGACTACCCTCCTACAATGAGCAGTTCTTC. This gives the protein CASVATGLPSYNEQFF.

The chain's CDR3 is CASSPAVSNNQPQHF. CDR3 in DNA: TGTGCCAGTAGTCCCGCGGTGAGCAACAATCAGCCCCAGCATTTT. This chain links TRBV19 with TRBJ1-5; D unresolved. CDR1 and CDR2 (germline): LNHDA, SQIVND (reference sequence). This CDR3 spans 15 amino acids. Trimming removed 5 bases at V and 3 bases at J, with 14 bases between. Using reference TRBV19 and TRBJ1-5 for the parts outside the CDR3, the full variable domain is DGGITQSPKYLFRKEGQNVTLSCEQNLNHDAMYWYRQDPGQGLRLIYYSQIVNDFQKGDIAEGYSVSREKKESFPLTVTSAQKNPTAFYLCASSPAVSNNQPQHFGDGTRLSIL.

This clone was seen a handful of times. The chain links TRBV7-2 to TRBJ2-5, with D possibly TRBD2 on 5 matching bases. CDR3 length: 15 amino acids. Germline V CDR1 and CDR2: SGHTA, FQGNSA. Trimming took 2 bases from V and 5 from J, leaving 15 bases between them. CDR3 sequence: CASSLSTISGETQYF. The CDR3 nucleotides read TGTGCCAGCAGCTTATCGACTATCTCGGGGGAGACCCAGTACTTC. The full variable domain, its missing parts supplied by reference TRBV7-2 and TRBJ2-5, is GAGVSQSPSNKVTEKGKDVELRCDPISGHTALYWYRQSLGQGLEFLIYFQGNSAPDKSGLPSDRFSAERTGGSVSTLTIQRTQQEDSAVYLCASSLSTISGETQYFGPGTRLLVL.

This clone was observed a few times. This chain connects TRBV9 to TRBJ2-7; 7 bases line up with TRBD2. CDR1 SGDLS and CDR2 YYNGEE come from the germline V gene. J was trimmed by 1 base and V by 0 bases; bases with no gene match: 4. This CDR3 is built from 15 residues. CDR3 sequence reads: CASSVGLAASYEQYF. CDR3 coding DNA: TGTGCCAGCAGCGTAGGACTAGCCGCTTCCTACGAGCAGTACTTC.

The rearrangement links TRBV2 to TRBJ2-1, with TRBD2 as a possible D gene (7 bases). The V gene lost 6 bases and the J gene lost 7 bases, with 22 bases spanning the gap. Looked up from germline, CDR1 is SNHLY and CDR2 is FYNNEI. This CDR3 has 16 amino acids. The CDR3 region has the DNA TGTGCCAGCAGGCCCGGGGGGCGGGTTATTAGTAATGAGCAGTTCTTC. Its translation: CASRPGGRVISNEQFF.

This clone was counted at least ten times. The chain is built from TRBV5-1 and TRBJ1-1, with a weak D call TRBD1 (5 bases). V was clipped by 0 bases and J by 3 bases, with 15 bases between them. There are 16 residues in the CDR3. Germline V gene data show CDR1 as SGHRS and CDR2 as YFSETQ. The CDR3 nucleotides are TGCGCCAGCAGCTTGGTGGCGGCGGGGGACTACACTGAAGCTTTCTTT. The encoded protein is CASSLVAAGDYTEAFF.

The J gene is TRBJ1-2, the V gene TRBV30; possible D gene TRBD1, 5 bases. CDR1 GTSNPN and CDR2 SVGIG come from the germline V gene (reference sequence). This CDR3 has 15 residues. V lost 0 bases to trimming and J lost 6 bases, with 17 bases between them. CDR3 loop: CAWSVQEGYGNGYTF. DNA for the CDR3: TGTGCCTGGAGTGTACAGGAGGGGTACGGGAATGGCTACACCTTC.

CDR3 in DNA: TGTGCCAGCAGCGGAGGGGACAGGGCCTACGAGCAGTACTTC. Translation: CASSGGDRAYEQYF. The gene calls are TRBV9 and TRBJ2-7, with 9 bases matching TRBD1. The J segment lost 2 bases and the V segment lost 3 bases, leaving 3 bases of the junction unmatched. The CDR3 has 14 amino acids. Germline values: CDR1 SGDLS, CDR2 YYNGEE.

This clone turned up a few times. This chain links TRBV7-6 with TRBJ2-5; D perhaps matches TRBD1 (6 bases). The V and J ends lost 1 base and 4 bases respectively, with 7 bases between them. This CDR3 comprises 13 residues. CDR1 is SGHVS, CDR2 FNYEAQ, per germline. This chain's CDR3 is CASSLDRVETQYF. CDR3 DNA: TGTGCCAGCAGCTTAGACAGGGTAGAGACCCAGTACTTC.

This clone was seen a few times. The chain combines TRBV29-1 with TRBJ1-2; 8 bases are a match to TRBD1. The CDR3 totals 14 residues. The germline CDR1 and CDR2 sequences are SQVTM and ANQGSEA. V shed 1 base, J shed 7 bases, and the junction held 8 bases outside the gene matches. CDR3 nucleotides: TGCAGCGTTGAAGTGGCCCGGGGGACAGGTGGCTACACCTTC. It yields the protein CSVEVARGTGGYTF.

The chain combines TRBV28 with TRBJ2-2, with TRBD2 as a possible D gene (6 bases). Germline CDR1 and CDR2: MDHEN and SYDVKM. V lost 8 bases and J 3 bases, leaving 10 bases between the germline ends. The CDR3 loop spans 13 amino acids. The CDR3 DNA reads as TGTGCCAGCCTAAGCGGGTACACCGGGGAGCTGTTTTTT. Amino acid sequence: CASLSGYTGELFF.